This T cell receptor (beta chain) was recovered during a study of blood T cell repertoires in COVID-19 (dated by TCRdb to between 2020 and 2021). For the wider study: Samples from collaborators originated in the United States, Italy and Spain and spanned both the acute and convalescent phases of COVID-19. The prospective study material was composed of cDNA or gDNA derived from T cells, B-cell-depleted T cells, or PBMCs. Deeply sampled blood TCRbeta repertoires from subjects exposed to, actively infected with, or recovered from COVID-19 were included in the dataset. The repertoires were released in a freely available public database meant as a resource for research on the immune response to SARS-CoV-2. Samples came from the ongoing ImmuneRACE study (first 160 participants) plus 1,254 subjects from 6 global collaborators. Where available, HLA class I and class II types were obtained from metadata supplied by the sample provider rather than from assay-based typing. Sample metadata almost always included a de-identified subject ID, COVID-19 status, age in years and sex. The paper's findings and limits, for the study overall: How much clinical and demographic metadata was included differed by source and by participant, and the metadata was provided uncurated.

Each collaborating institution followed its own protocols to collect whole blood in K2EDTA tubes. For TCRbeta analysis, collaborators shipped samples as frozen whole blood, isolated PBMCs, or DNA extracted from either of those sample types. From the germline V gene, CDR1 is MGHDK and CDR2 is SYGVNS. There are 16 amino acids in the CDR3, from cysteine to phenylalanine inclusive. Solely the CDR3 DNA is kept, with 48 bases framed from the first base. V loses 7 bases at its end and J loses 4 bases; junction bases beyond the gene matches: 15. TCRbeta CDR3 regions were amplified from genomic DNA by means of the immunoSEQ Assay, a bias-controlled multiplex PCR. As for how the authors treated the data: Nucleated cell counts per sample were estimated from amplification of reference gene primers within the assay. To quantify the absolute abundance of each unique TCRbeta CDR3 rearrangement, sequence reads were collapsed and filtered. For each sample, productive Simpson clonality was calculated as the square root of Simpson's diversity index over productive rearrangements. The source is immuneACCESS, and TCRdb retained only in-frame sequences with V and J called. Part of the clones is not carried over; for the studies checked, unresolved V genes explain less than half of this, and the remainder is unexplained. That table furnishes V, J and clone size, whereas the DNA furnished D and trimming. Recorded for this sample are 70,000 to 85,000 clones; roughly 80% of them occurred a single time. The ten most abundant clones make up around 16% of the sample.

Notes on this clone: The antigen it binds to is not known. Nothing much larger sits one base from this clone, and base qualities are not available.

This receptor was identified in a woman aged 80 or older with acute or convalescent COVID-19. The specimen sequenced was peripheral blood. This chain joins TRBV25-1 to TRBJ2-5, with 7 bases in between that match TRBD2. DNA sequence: TGTGCCAGCATGCCCACCGGGACTATGACCGTAGAGACCCAGTACTTC. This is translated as CASMPTGTMTVETQYF. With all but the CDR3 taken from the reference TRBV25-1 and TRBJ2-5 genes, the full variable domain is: EADIYQTPRYLVIGTGKKITLECSQTMGHDKMYWYQQDPGMELHLIHYSYGVNSTEKGDLSSESTVSRIRTEHFPLTLESARPSHTSQYLCASMPTGTMTVETQYFGPGTRLLVL.